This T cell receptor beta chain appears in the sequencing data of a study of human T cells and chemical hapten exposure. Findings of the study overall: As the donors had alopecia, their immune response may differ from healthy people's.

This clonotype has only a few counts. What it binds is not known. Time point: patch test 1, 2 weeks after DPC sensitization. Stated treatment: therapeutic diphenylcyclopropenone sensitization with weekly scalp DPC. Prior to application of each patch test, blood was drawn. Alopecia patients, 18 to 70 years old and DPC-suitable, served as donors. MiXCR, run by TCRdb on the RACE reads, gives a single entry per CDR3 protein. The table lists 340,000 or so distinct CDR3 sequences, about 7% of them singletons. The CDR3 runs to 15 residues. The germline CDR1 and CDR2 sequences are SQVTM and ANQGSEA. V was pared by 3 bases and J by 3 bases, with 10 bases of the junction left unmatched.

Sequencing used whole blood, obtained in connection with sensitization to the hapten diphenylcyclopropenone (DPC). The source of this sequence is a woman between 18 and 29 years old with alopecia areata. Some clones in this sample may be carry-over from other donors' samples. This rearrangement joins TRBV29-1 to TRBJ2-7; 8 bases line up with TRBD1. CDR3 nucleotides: TGCAGCGTTGAGGTCGGGGGACAGGCGTACTACGAGCAGTACTTC. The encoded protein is CSVEVGGQAYYEQYF.